This entry lists 23 T cell receptor beta chains sequenced from one sample in a study of blood T cell repertoires in COVID-19. The repertoire was sequenced with immunoSEQ multiplex PCR; TCRdb's copy has only in-frame clones and lacks some. The table lists a few hundred thousand clones, about 91% of them singletons, with about 2.5% in the top ten. The specimen sequenced was PBMCs or T cells enriched from blood (not recorded which). The source is a woman aged 40-49 years with acute COVID-19.

The rearrangement uses TRBV10-3 and TRBJ2-7, with D perhaps matching TRBD2 (6 bases). Germline V CDR1 and CDR2: ENHRY, SYGVKD. This CDR3 is built from 14 residues. V was shortened by 3 bases and J by 3 bases, with 12 bases between the two germline ends. The CDR3 nucleotides are TGTGCCATCAGTGATAGTCGGGGGATCTACGAGCAGTACGTC. This encodes CAISDSRGIYEQYV.

This clone was picked up a small number of times. This rearrangement joins TRBV9 to TRBJ2-7, with 7 bases identical to TRBD1. The CDR3 loop spans 14 amino acids. Germline values: CDR1 SGDLS, CDR2 YYNGEE. J lost 5 bases, V lost 4 bases, and 9 bases had no gene match. The CDR3 DNA is TGTGCCAGCAGCCTCCAGGACAGGTCTAACGAGCAGTACTTC. Its translation: CASSLQDRSNEQYF.

V and J are TRBV5-1 and TRBJ2-1; 14 bases are shared with TRBD2. The V and J ends lost 4 bases and 9 bases, in that order; junction bases with no gene match: 9. The germline V gene encodes CDR1 SGHRS and CDR2 YFSETQ. The CDR3 covers 16 residues. CDR3 DNA: TGCGCCAGCAGCCTGCAGACTAGCGGGGGGGCCGCTGAGCAGTTCTTC. Translated: CASSLQTSGGAAEQFF.

This clone was found once. The chain couples TRBV7-9 to TRBJ1-4; 9 nucleotides match TRBD1. The CDR3 length is 15 residues. Germline assignment: CDR1 SEHNR and CDR2 FQNEAQ (reference sequence). Trimming cost V 5 bases and J 6 bases; bases outside gene matches: 7. CDR3 nucleotide sequence: TGTGCCAGCAGCATTTTCCGGGACAGGGATGAAAAACTGTTTTTT. Protein: CASSIFRDRDEKLFF. The variable domain in full, with the rest retrieved from reference TRBV7-9 and TRBJ1-4, is DTGVSQNPRHKITKRGQNVTFRCDPISEHNRLYWYRQTLGQGPEFLTYFQNEAQLEKSRLLSDRFSAERPKGSFSTLEIQRTEQGDSAMYLCASSIFRDRDEKLFFGSGTQLSVL.

This clone was detected only once. V usage is TRBV19 and J usage is TRBJ1-6, with D possibly being TRBD1 (6 bases). In germline, CDR1 is LNHDA, CDR2 SQIVND (reference sequence). The CDR3 totals 20 residues. Trimming removed 5 bases at V and 0 bases at J, with 23 bases between. CDR3 bases: TGTGCCAGTAGTCAAATCTATGGACAGTCTAATACCTCCTATAATTCACCCCTCCACTTT. Its translation: CASSQIYGQSNTSYNSPLHF.

This chain uses TRBV7-2 with TRBJ2-5; TRBD1 might be the D (5 bases). This CDR3 comprises 13 residues. V lost 8 bases and J 5 bases, leaving 15 bases between the germline ends. The V gene's germline CDR1 is SGHTA and CDR2 FQGNSA. CDR3 amino acids: CASRLSRAETQYF. As DNA, the CDR3 is TGTGCCAGCCGTCTATCCAGGGCTGAGACCCAGTACTTC.

This rearrangement joins TRBV11-2 to TRBJ2-7; D is undetermined. Germline V gene data show CDR1 as SGHAT and CDR2 as FQNNGV. This CDR3 region has 15 residues. Trimming pared 2 bases from V and 2 bases from J, leaving 13 bases between. CDR3 nucleotide sequence: TGTGCCAGCAGCTTAAGTCAGACGGAGACCTACGAGCAGTACTTC. As protein: CASSLSQTETYEQYF.

The rearrangement uses TRBV15 and TRBJ1-4, with D tentatively TRBD1 (5 bases). CDR3 length: 19 residues. Germline lookup yields CDR1 LNHNV and CDR2 YYDKDF (reference sequence). The V end was cut by 0 bases, the J end by 0 bases, with 17 bases between. The CDR3: CATSRDLAGTGATNEKLFF. In nucleotides, the CDR3 is TGTGCCACCAGCAGAGATTTGGCCGGGACGGGGGCAACTAATGAAAAACTGTTTTTT. Variable domain in full (rest from reference TRBV15 and TRBJ1-4): DAMVIQNPRYQVTQFGKPVTLSCSQTLNHNVMYWYQQKSSQAPKLLFHYYDKDFNNEADTPDNFQSRRPNTSFCFLDIRSPGLGDTAMYLCATSRDLAGTGATNEKLFFGSGTQLSVL.

The chain has TRBV6-2 or TRBV6-3 and TRBJ2-5; 9 positions agree with TRBD1. The germline V gene has CDR1 MNHEY and CDR2 SVGEGT. The CDR3 runs 16 residues. Trimming at V came to 6 bases and at J to 4 bases, leaving 12 bases not matched to a gene. The CDR3 coding sequence is TGTGCCAGCAGCCGAGCCGGGACAGGGCCCCGAGAGACCCAGTACTTC. This codes for CASSRAGTGPRETQYF.

The chain uses TRBV7-9 and TRBJ1-3, with a tentative D call TRBD1 (6 bases). Germline assignment: CDR1 SEHNR and CDR2 FQNEAQ (reference sequence). CDR3 size: 14 residues. Trimming removed 3 bases from V and 2 bases from J, with 8 bases in between. The CDR3 reads CASSFTGPGNTIYF. CDR3 DNA sequence: TGTGCCAGCAGCTTCACAGGGCCTGGAAACACCATATATTTT.

DNA for the CDR3: TGTGCCAGCAGCGCGGGACTAGCGGGAGGAGAGCAGTTCTTC. Its translation is CASSAGLAGGEQFF. The J gene is TRBJ2-1, the V gene TRBV13; TRBD2 matches 15 bases. The CDR3 spans 14 residues. J was trimmed by 10 bases and V by 5 bases; bases with no gene match: 3. Germline loops: CDR1 PRHDT, CDR2 FYEKMQ (reference sequence).

The CDR3 region is CSASTGGAAYGYTF. CDR3 sequence (DNA): TGCAGTGCTAGTACAGGGGGCGCGGCCTATGGCTACACCTTC. The chain carries TRBV20-1 and TRBJ1-2, with TRBD1 matching over 9 bases. Germline V gives CDR1 DFQATT, CDR2 SNEGSKA (reference sequence). The CDR3 extends over 14 amino acids. V was pared by 3 bases and J by 4 bases, with 6 bases of the junction left unmatched.

The V and J genes are TRBV7-9 and TRBJ1-6, with TRBD1 matching 8 bases. Germline CDR1 reads SEHNR; CDR2 reads FQNEAQ (reference sequence). J lost 7 bases, V lost 4 bases, and 6 bases had no gene match. CDR3 length: 15 residues. DNA for the CDR3: TGTGCCAGCAGCTCGAGACAGGGGAGAAATTCACCCCTCCACTTT. Translation: CASSSRQGRNSPLHF.

The chain carries TRBV4-2 and TRBJ1-1; D is unresolved. V lost 0 bases and J 0 bases, leaving 8 bases between the germline ends. In germline, CDR1 is LGHNA, CDR2 YNFKEQ. The CDR3 extends over 15 amino acids. The DNA for the CDR3 is TGTGCCAGCAGCCAAGAAGAGACACTGAACACTGAAGCTTTCTTT. Protein: CASSQEETLNTEAFF.

The rearrangement joins TRBV7-2 to TRBJ1-4; 9 bases match TRBD1. The CDR3 extends over 19 amino acids. CDR1 and CDR2 (germline): SGHTA, FQGNSA. J gave up 0 bases and V 1 base, and 9 bases lay outside the gene matches. The CDR3, as DNA: TGTGCCAGCAGCTTAGACCCCCCGGGACAGGGTACAACTAATGAAAAACTGTTTTTT. It is translated as CASSLDPPGQGTTNEKLFF.

This sequence joins TRBV5-1 and TRBJ1-3; D ambiguous. Germline V gives CDR1 SGHRS, CDR2 YFSETQ. Trimming took off 1 base at V and 8 bases at J, with 7 bases between the two ends. The CDR3 is made up of 12 amino acids. CDR3 in amino acids: CASSLSPDTIYF. The DNA for the CDR3 is TGCGCCAGCAGCTTGTCCCCGGACACCATATATTTT. The variable domain in full, with the rest retrieved from reference TRBV5-1 and TRBJ1-3, is KAGVTQTPRYLIKTRGQQVTLSCSPISGHRSVSWYQQTPGQGLQFLFEYFSETQRNKGNFPGRFSGRQFSNSRSEMNVSTLELGDSALYLCASSLSPDTIYFGEGSWLTVV.

This clone has only a few counts. The chain links TRBV20-1 to TRBJ1-2; D may be TRBD1 (6 bases). The CDR3 is 13 residues long. The germline V gene has CDR1 DFQATT and CDR2 SNEGSKA (reference sequence). Between the trimmed V and J ends, which lost 3 bases and 4 bases, there was a span of 12 bases. CDR3 in DNA: TGCAGTGCTAGTTTTGACAGGCTCTATGGCTACACCTTC. Its protein product is CSASFDRLYGYTF.

The CDR3 nucleotides are TGTGCCAGCAGGACAGTCGGGTTGGAGACCCAGTACTTC. This codes for CASRTVGLETQYF. The chain uses TRBV5-8 and TRBJ2-5, with TRBD1 as a possible D gene (5 bases). Germline CDR1 is SGHTS and CDR2 is YDEGEE. Trimming took 5 bases from V and 5 from J, leaving 13 bases between them. The CDR3 consists of 13 residues.

This clone occurred a few times. Within the sample, other DNA sequences also encode this same CDR3. J is TRBJ1-2 and V is TRBV6-5; TRBD1 matches at 10 bases. Losses at the gene ends were 5 bases for V and 6 bases for J; bases not matched to a gene: 6. There are 14 residues in the CDR3. Germline CDR1 MNHEY, CDR2 SVGAGI. The CDR3 sequence: CASSRQGARDGYTF. The CDR3, as DNA: TGTGCCAGCAGTCGACAGGGGGCCCGGGATGGCTACACCTTC.

The V and J genes are TRBV7-2 and TRBJ2-2; a possible D gene is TRBD2 (7 bases). The CDR3 covers 16 residues. Germline CDR1 is SGHTA and CDR2 is FQGNSA. Trimming removed 7 bases at V and 2 bases at J, with 17 bases between. The chain's CDR3 is CASTTEGGANTGELFF. Here the CDR3 DNA reads TGTGCCAGCACCACCGAGGGGGGGGCTAACACCGGGGAGCTGTTTTTT.

The chain is built from TRBV7-8 and TRBJ2-1; 8 nucleotides align to TRBD1. J lost 4 bases, V lost 5 bases, and 10 bases had no gene match. The CDR3 covers 16 residues. From germline, CDR1 is SGHVS and CDR2 FQNEAQ. The CDR3 DNA sequence: TGTGCCAGCAGCCGTAGACAGGGGCGGATTTACAATGAGCAGTTCTTC. It is translated as CASSRRQGRIYNEQFF.

The chain combines TRBV21-1 with TRBJ1-1; the table names TRBD1, a call not compared with the DNA. TRBV21-1 is an annotated pseudogene. There are 14 residues in the CDR3. Here the CDR3 reads CASSIRVVGTEAFF. The DNA for the CDR3 is TGTGCCAGCAGCATCAGGGTGGTAGGGACTGAAGCTTTCTTT.

This clone has a single count. CDR3 DNA: TGTGCCAGTAGTATAGACAGGGGTAGGAGTGAAGCTTTCTTT. It translates to CASSIDRGRSEAFF. The V call is TRBV19, the J call TRBJ1-1; D is possibly TRBD1 (6 bases). The CDR3 runs 14 residues. The germline V gene encodes CDR1 LNHDA and CDR2 SQIVND (reference sequence). V lost 0 bases to trimming and J lost 7 bases, with 12 bases between them.